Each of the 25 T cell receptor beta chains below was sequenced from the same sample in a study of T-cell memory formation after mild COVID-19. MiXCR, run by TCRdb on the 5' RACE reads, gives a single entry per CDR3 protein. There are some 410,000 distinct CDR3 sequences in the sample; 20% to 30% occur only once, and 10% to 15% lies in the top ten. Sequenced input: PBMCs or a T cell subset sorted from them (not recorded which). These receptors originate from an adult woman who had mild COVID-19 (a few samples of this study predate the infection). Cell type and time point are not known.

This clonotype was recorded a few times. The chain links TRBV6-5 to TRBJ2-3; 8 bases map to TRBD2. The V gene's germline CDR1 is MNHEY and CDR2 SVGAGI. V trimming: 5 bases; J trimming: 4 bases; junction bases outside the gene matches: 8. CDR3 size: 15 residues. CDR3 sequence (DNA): TGTGCCAGCAGTCTCAGCCGGACTAGCTCAGATACGCAGTATTTT. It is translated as CASSLSRTSSDTQYF.

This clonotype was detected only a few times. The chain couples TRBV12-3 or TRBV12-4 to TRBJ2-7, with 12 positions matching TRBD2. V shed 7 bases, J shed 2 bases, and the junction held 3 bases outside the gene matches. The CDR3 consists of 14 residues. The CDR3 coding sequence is TGTGCCAGCAAACTAGCGGGAGGCACCTACGAGCAGTACTTC. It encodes CASKLAGGTYEQYF.

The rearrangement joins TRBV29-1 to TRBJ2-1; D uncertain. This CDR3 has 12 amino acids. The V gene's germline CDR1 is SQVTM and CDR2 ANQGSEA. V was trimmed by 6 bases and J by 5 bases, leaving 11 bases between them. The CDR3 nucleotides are TGCAGCGTCGGTAGATCTGACAATGAGCAGTTCTTC. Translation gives CSVGRSDNEQFF.

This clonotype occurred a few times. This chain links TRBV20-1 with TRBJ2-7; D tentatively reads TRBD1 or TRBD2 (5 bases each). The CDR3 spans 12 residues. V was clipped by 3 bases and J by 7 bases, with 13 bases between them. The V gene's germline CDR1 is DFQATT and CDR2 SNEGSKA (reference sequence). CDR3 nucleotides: TGCAGTGCTAGTCGAGGGGATGGTGAGCAGTACTTC. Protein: CSASRGDGEQYF.

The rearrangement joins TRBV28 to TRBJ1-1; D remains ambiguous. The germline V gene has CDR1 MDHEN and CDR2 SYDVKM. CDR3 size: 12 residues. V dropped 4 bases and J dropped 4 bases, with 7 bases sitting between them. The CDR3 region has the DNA TGTGCCAGCAGTTCGGGATTCACTGAAGCTTTCTTT. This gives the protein CASSSGFTEAFF.

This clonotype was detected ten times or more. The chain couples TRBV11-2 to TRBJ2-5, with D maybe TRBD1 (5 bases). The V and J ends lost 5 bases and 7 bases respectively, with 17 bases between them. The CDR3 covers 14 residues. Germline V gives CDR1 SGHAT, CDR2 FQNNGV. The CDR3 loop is CASSQGLEMRTQYF. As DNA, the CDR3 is TGTGCCAGCAGCCAGGGATTGGAGATGAGGACCCAGTACTTC.

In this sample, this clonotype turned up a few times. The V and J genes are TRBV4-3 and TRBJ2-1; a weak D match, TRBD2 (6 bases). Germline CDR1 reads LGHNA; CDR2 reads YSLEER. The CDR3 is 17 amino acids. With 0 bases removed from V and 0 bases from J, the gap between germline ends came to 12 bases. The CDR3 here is CASSQDRGLHSYNEQFF. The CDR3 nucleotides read TGCGCCAGCAGCCAAGATCGGGGACTTCACTCCTACAATGAGCAGTTCTTC.

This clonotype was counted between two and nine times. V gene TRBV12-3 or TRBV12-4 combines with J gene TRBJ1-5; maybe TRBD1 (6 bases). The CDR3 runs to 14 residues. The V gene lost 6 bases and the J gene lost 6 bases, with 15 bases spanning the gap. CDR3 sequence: CASRRTGSGQPQHF. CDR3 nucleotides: TGTGCCAGCAGACGTACAGGGTCGGGTCAGCCCCAGCATTTT.

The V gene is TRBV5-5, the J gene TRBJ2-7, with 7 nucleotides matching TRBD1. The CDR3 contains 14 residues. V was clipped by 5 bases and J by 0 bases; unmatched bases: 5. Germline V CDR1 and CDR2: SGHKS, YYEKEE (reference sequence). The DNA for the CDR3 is TGTGCCAGCAGTTGGGGGACAGCCTCCTACGAGCAGTACTTC. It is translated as CASSWGTASYEQYF.

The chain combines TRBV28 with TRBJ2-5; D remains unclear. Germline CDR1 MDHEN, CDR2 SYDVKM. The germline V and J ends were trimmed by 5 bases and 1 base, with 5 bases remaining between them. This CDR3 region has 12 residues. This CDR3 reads CASSRLQETQYF. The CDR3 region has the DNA TGTGCCAGCAGTCGCCTCCAAGAGACCCAGTACTTC.

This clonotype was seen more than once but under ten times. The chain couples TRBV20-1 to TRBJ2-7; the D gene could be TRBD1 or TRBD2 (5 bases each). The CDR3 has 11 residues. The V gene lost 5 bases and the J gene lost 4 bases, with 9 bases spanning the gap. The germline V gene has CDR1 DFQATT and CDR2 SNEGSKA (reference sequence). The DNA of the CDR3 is TGCAGTGCTGGGGACGGATACGAGCAGTACTTC. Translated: CSAGDGYEQYF.

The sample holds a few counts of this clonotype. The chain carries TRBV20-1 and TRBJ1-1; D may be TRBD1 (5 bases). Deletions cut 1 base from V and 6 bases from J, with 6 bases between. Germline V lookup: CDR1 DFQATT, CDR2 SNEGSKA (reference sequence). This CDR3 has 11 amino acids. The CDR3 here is CSARGGSEAFF. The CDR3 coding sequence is TGCAGTGCTAGAGGGGGCTCTGAAGCTTTCTTT.

The DNA for the CDR3 is TGTGCCAGCAGTAGGACAGGGATATTCACAGATACGCAGTATTTT. Translation: CASSRTGIFTDTQYF. The genes are TRBV12-3 or TRBV12-4 and TRBJ2-3; 8 positions match TRBD1. The trim removed 5 bases at V and 2 bases at J, leaving 6 bases unmatched. The CDR3 is 15 amino acids.

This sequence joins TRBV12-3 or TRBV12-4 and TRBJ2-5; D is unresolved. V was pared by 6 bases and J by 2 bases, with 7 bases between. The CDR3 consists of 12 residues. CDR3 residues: CASRKSQETQYF. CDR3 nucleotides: TGTGCCAGCAGAAAATCACAAGAGACCCAGTACTTC.

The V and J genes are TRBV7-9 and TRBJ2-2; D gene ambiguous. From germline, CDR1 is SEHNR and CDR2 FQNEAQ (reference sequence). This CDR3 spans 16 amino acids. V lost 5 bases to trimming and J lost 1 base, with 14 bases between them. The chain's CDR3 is CASSPRPGRNTGELFF. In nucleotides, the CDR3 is TGTGCCAGCAGCCCCCGCCCTGGTCGGAACACCGGGGAGCTGTTTTTT.

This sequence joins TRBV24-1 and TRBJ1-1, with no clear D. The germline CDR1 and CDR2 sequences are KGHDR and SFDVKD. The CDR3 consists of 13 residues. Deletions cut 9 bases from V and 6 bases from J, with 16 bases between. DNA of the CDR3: TGTGCCACCCGGGAATTTTTACACTCTGAAGCTTTCTTT. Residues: CATREFLHSEAFF.

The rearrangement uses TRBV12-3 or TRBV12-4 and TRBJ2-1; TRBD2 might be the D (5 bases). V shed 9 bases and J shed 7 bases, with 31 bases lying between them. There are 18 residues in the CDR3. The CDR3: CASLTKLFRAPRRNEQFF. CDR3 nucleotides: TGTGCCAGTCTCACCAAACTCTTCCGGGCCCCCAGGAGGAATGAGCAGTTCTTC.

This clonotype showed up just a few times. The CDR3 DNA follows: TGCAGTGCTAGAGTTCCCAGGGTAGATTCACCCCTCCACTTT. This codes for CSARVPRVDSPLHF. The chain carries TRBV20-1 and TRBJ1-6, with D possibly being TRBD1 (5 bases). The CDR3 is made up of 14 amino acids. The V and J ends lost 1 base and 8 bases respectively, with 12 bases between them. Germline CDR1 is DFQATT and CDR2 is SNEGSKA (reference sequence).

The CDR3 DNA reads TGTGCCAGCAGTGTCCTCGACGGAGATACGCAGTATTTT. This translates into CASSVLDGDTQYF. The chain joins TRBV12-3 or TRBV12-4 to TRBJ2-3; D gene uncertain. Trimming shortened V by 5 bases and J by 5 bases, and 11 bases separated the two germline ends. CDR3 length equals 13 residues.

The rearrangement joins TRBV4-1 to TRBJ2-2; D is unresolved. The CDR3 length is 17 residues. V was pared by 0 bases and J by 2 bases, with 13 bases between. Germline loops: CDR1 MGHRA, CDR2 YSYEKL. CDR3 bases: TGCGCCAGCAGCCAAGATACGGGCAGTACAAACACCGGGGAGCTGTTTTTT. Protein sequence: CASSQDTGSTNTGELFF.

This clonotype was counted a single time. The CDR3 coding sequence is TGTGCCAGCAGCCATCCCTCGACTAGCGGGAGCAATGAGCAGTTCTTC. Encoded protein: CASSHPSTSGSNEQFF. The chain recombines TRBV3-1 with TRBJ2-1, with 12 nucleotides matching TRBD2. After removal of 3 bases from V and 6 bases from J, the junction contained 6 bases not matched to a gene. Germline V gene data show CDR1 as LGHDT and CDR2 as YNNKEL (reference sequence). CDR3 length: 16 amino acids.

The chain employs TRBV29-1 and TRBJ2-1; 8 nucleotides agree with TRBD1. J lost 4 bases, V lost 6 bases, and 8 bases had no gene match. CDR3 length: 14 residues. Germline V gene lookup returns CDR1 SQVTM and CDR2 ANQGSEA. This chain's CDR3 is CSVRAGGEYNEQFF. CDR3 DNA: TGCAGCGTCAGAGCAGGGGGCGAATACAATGAGCAGTTCTTC.

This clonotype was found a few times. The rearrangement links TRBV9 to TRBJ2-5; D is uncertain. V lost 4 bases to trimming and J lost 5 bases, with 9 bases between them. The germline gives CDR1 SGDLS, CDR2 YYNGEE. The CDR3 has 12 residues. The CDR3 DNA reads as TGTGCCAGCAGCCAGCAGTCGGAGACCCAGTACTTC. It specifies CASSQQSETQYF.

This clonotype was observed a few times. CDR3 region: CASSFRQTDTQYF. DNA for the CDR3: TGTGCCAGCAGTTTTCGGCAGACAGATACGCAGTATTTT. The chain employs TRBV12-3 or TRBV12-4 and TRBJ2-3, with D unclear. The CDR3 spans 13 residues. Trimming left V 3 bases short and J 3 bases short, with 7 bases between.

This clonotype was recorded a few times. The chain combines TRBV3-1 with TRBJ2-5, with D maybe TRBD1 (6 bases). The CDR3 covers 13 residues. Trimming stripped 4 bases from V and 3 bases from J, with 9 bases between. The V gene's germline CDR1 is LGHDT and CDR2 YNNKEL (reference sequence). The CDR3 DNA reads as TGTGCCAGCAGCCTTTGGGACAAAGAGACCCAGTACTTC. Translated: CASSLWDKETQYF.